This is a list of T cell receptor beta chains from one sample in a study of blood T cell repertoires in COVID-19. Profiling relied on immunoSEQ multiplex PCR, and the TCRdb table lists in-frame clones only, not all of them. The data contain about 160,000 clones, approximately 85% of them seen just once; the ten biggest clones take up around 8.1%. Sequences were obtained from peripheral blood. Every receptor here comes from a woman aged 60-75 years with COVID-19, enrolled during active disease. Each CDR3 is given with its conserved first and last residue. A D gene is named only where the DNA matches it firmly. For some rows the clone size is stated as once, few or many, or as a class when expanded; others skip it.

>-|-|TRBJ2-2|TRBV11-2
TGTGCCAGCAGCTTCGATCTAACTGGGCGCGACACCGGGGAGCTGTTTTTT
CASSFDLTGRDTGELFF
>-|-|TRBJ1-5|TRBV5-1
TGCGCCAGCAGCTTGGGCTACAATCAGCCCCAGCATTTT
CASSLGYNQPQHF
>TRBD1|-|TRBJ1-2|TRBV18
TGTGCCAGCTCACCTATCCTTCCCGACAGGGGTTCTAACTATGGCTACACCTTC
CASSPILPDRGSNYGYTF
>TRBD1|-|TRBJ1-1|TRBV11-1
TGTGCCAGCAGCTTCACTCAGGGGGCTGTCGCTGAAGCTTTCTTT
CASSFTQGAVAEAFF
>TRBD1|-|TRBJ1-2|TRBV12-5
TGTGCTAGTGGTTTGACCCTGACAGGGGACTATGGCTACACCTTC
CASGLTLTGDYGYTF
>-|-|TRBJ2-2|TRBV11-2
TGTGCCAGCAGCTTAGAGGGACTCAACACCGGGGAGCTGTTTTTT
CASSLEGLNTGELFF
>TRBD2|-|TRBJ2-3|TRBV7-9
TGTGCCAGCAGTCTCGGACTAGACGGGTTCCCAGATACGCAGTATTTT
CASSLGLDGFPDTQYF
>TRBD1|-|TRBJ1-1|TRBV11-2
TGTGCCAGCAGCCAACTGAGTGGGACAGGGGCCACTGAAGCTTTCTTT
CASSQLSGTGATEAFF
>TRBD1|-|TRBJ1-4|TRBV6-5
TGTGCCAGCAGACGAATCAGGGGGCAAGGTGAAAAACTGTTTTTT
CASRRIRGQGEKLFF
>-|-|TRBJ2-5|TRBV5-1
TGCGCCAGCAGCTTGGTACAGGGTCAAGAGACCCAGTACTTC
CASSLVQGQETQYF
>-|-|TRBJ2-1|TRBV11-1
TGTGCCAGCAGCTCCAACAGGGCCCAGCCCTACAATGAGCAGTTCTTC
CASSSNRAQPYNEQFF
>-|-|TRBJ2-4|TRBV5-8
TGTGCCAGCAGCTTGGGAGCGGCAACGCAATTAGCCAAAAACATTCAGTACTTC
CASSLGAATQLAKNIQYF
>TRBD2|-|TRBJ2-7|TRBV10-2
TGCGCCAGCAGTGAGCCGGCTAGCGGGAAGTTTGAGCAGTACTTC
CASSEPASGKFEQYF
>-|once|TRBJ1-5|TRBV5-6
TGTGCCAGCAGCTCCTCCCCAGGTCGCGATCAGCCCCAGCATTTT
CASSSSPGRDQPQHF
>TRBD2|-|TRBJ2-7|TRBV7-8
TGTGCCAGCAGCTTAGACGACCGACTAGCGGGAGTAACCGAGCAGTACTTC
CASSLDDRLAGVTEQYF
>TRBD1|-|TRBJ1-4|TRBV7-2
TGTGCCAGCAGCCTGGGGACAGTGGGTGAAAAACTGTTTTTT
CASSLGTVGEKLFF
>TRBD1|-|TRBJ1-5|TRBV6-6
TGTGCCAGCACTCTAGTCCAGGGGGTAGGCAATCAGCCCCAGCATTTT
CASTLVQGVGNQPQHF
>-|-|TRBJ2-2|TRBV20-1
TGCAGTGCTAGTAGCCATTACACCGGGGAGCTGTTTTTT
CSASSHYTGELFF
>-|-|TRBJ1-5|TRBV6-2/TRBV6-3
TGTGCCAGCAGTCGAGATTTCAATAATCAGCCCCAGCATTTT
CASSRDFNNQPQHF
>TRBD1|-|TRBJ1-1|TRBV29-1
TGCAGCGTCCCAGGGACAGGGGTCACTGAAGCTTTCTTT
CSVPGTGVTEAFF
>-|once|TRBJ1-6|TRBV5-6
TGTGCCAGCAGTGCCTGGGGCTCTAATAATTCACCCCTCCACTTT
CASSAWGSNNSPLHF
>-|-|TRBJ2-2|TRBV12-3/TRBV12-4
TGTGCCAGAGACTATGCGAACACCGGGGAGCTGTTTTTT
CARDYANTGELFF
>TRBD1|-|TRBJ1-1|TRBV11-2
TGTGCCAGCAGCAACGACAGGGGTTGGGCTGAAGCTTTCTTT
CASSNDRGWAEAFF
>TRBD2|-|TRBJ2-3|TRBV7-9
TGTGCCAGCAGCTCCTCTCCGGGACTAGCGGGGGAGGGGGCAGATACGCAGTATTTT
CASSSSPGLAGEGADTQYF
>-|-|TRBJ2-5|TRBV6-5
TGTGCCAGCAGTTACGGAGGGCCCCACCCTGGGACCCAGTACTTC
CASSYGGPHPGTQYF
>-|-|TRBJ1-1|TRBV5-6
TGTGCCAGCAGCGATACAGGGAACACTGAAGCTTTCTTT
CASSDTGNTEAFF
>TRBD1|-|TRBJ1-5|TRBV6-2/TRBV6-3
TGTGCCAGCAGTAAAAGGACAGGGGTGGTGAGCAATCAGCCCCAGCATTTT
CASSKRTGVVSNQPQHF
>TRBD1|few|TRBJ1-5|TRBV5-1
TGCGCCAGCAGCTTGACCGGGACAGAAAATCAGCCCCAGCATTTT
CASSLTGTENQPQHF
>-|once|TRBJ2-5|TRBV19
TGTGCCAGTAGTTTCGACAGGTCGGAGACCCAGTACTTC
CASSFDRSETQYF
>-|-|TRBJ1-5|TRBV28
TGTGCCAGCGGAGGTTCCAGGCAGCCCCAGCATTTT
CASGGSRQPQHF
>-|-|TRBJ1-4|TRBV12-3/TRBV12-4
TGTGCCAGCAGTTTGGACAGTGAAAAACTGTTTTTT
CASSLDSEKLFF
>-|-|TRBJ1-3|TRBV6-1
TGTGCCAGCAGTGAAGCGCCTCGAGTTTCTGGAAACACCATATATTTT
CASSEAPRVSGNTIYF
>-|-|TRBJ1-2|TRBV29-1
TGCAGCGCGGACAGAGCTAACTATGGCTACACCTTC
CSADRANYGYTF
>-|-|TRBJ1-2|TRBV6-5
TGTGCCAGCAGCCTCGCGGGGGCCGGTGGCGGCTACACCTTC
CASSLAGAGGGYTF
>TRBD1|-|TRBJ1-1|TRBV10-3
TGTGCCATCAGGACAGGGGAGGGGAACACTGAAGCTTTCTTT
CAIRTGEGNTEAFF
>-|-|TRBJ1-1|TRBV5-1
TGCGCCAGCAGCCCCGAGCCAGGGCTCGTCCTTGAAGCTTTCTTT
CASSPEPGLVLEAFF
>-|-|TRBJ2-2|TRBV27
TGTGCCAGCAGCCCCTTTGGGGCTGATACCCTGGCCGGGGAGCTGTTTTTT
CASSPFGADTLAGELFF
>-|-|TRBJ1-6|TRBV30
TGTGCCTGGCTTGCTGGGGCCTCTCGGGCCATCACTTCACCCCTCCACTTT
CAWLAGASRAITSPLHF
>TRBD2|-|TRBJ2-3|TRBV3-1/TRBV3-2
TGTGCCAGCAGCCAAGTCGGAAGCGGGGCACATACGCAGTATTTT
CASSQVGSGAHTQYF
>TRBD1|-|TRBJ1-1|TRBV27
TGTGCCAGCAGTCACTATACAGGGGGCAGAAACACTGAAGCTTTCTTT
CASSHYTGGRNTEAFF
>-|-|TRBJ2-5|TRBV29-1
TGCAGCGTTGAAGTTTCAGGCGGGCAAGAGACCCAGTACTTC
CSVEVSGGQETQYF
>TRBD1|-|TRBJ2-2|TRBV29-1
TGCAGCGTTTCGCGACAGGGAAGTGCCGGGGAGCTGTTTTTT
CSVSRQGSAGELFF